Each of the 26 T cell receptor beta chains below was sequenced from the same sample in a study of blood T cell repertoires in COVID-19. Repertoires were generated with immunoSEQ multiplex PCR, while TCRdb's copy carries only in-frame clones and drops some. The sample gives 150,000 to 180,000 clones, 70% to 90% of which show up once; roughly 0.62% is in the top ten. Sequencing was carried out using peripheral blood. All receptors come from a man aged 55 to 70 with COVID-19, enrolled during active disease.

The chain employs TRBV7-8 and TRBJ1-1, with 11 bases identical to TRBD1. The CDR3 covers 15 residues. CDR1 SGHVS and CDR2 FQNEAQ come from the germline V gene. Germline trimming cut 5 bases from V and 11 bases from J; bases unmatched to any gene: 13. The CDR3 is CASSPRTGGLMQAFF. The DNA of the CDR3 is TGTGCCAGCAGCCCCCGGACAGGGGGCCTTATGCAGGCTTTCTTT.

The V call is TRBV7-2, the J call TRBJ1-5, with D uncertain. Trimming took off 2 bases at V and 4 bases at J, with 15 bases between the two ends. This CDR3 contains 16 residues. Germline assignment: CDR1 SGHTA and CDR2 FQGNSA. This CDR3 is CASSLRFGELNQPQHF. The CDR3 coding sequence is TGTGCCAGCAGCTTAAGGTTTGGGGAGTTAAATCAGCCCCAGCATTTT. Variable domain in full (rest from reference TRBV7-2 and TRBJ1-5): GAGVSQSPSNKVTEKGKDVELRCDPISGHTALYWYRQSLGQGLEFLIYFQGNSAPDKSGLPSDRFSAERTGGSVSTLTIQRTQQEDSAVYLCASSLRFGELNQPQHFGDGTRLSIL.

The gene calls are TRBV11-2 and TRBJ1-4; D gene ambiguous. Germline V gives CDR1 SGHAT, CDR2 FQNNGV. V was clipped by 7 bases and J by 5 bases, with 14 bases between them. CDR3 size: 14 residues. The CDR3 coding sequence is TGTGCCAGCATCTCCGAGTGGGCGAATGAAAAACTGTTTTTT. Its protein is CASISEWANEKLFF.

In this sample, this clone turned up once. The chain carries TRBV15 and TRBJ1-1, with TRBD1 as a possible D gene (6 bases). The CDR3 sequence is 16 residues long. V was trimmed by 0 bases and J by 7 bases, leaving 18 bases between them. Germline V gene data show CDR1 as LNHNV and CDR2 as YYDKDF (reference sequence). The CDR3 DNA sequence: TGTGCCACCAGCAGAGATCGGGTTGAAGGGGGGGGTGAAGCTTTCTTT. Residues: CATSRDRVEGGGEAFF.

The rearrangement joins TRBV19 to TRBJ2-7; D is perhaps TRBD1 (6 bases). Trimming removed 6 bases from V and 2 bases from J, with 11 bases in between. Germline V gives CDR1 LNHDA, CDR2 SQIVND (reference sequence). This CDR3 spans 13 amino acids. The CDR3 DNA sequence: TGTGCCAGTAGCTCCAGGGGAACCTACGAGCAGTACTTC. It codes for CASSSRGTYEQYF.

The chain has TRBV20-1 and TRBJ1-4; weak D call: TRBD1 (5 bases). The V gene's germline CDR1 is DFQATT and CDR2 SNEGSKA (reference sequence). The germline V and J ends were trimmed by 3 bases and 9 bases, with 14 bases remaining between them. This CDR3 spans 13 amino acids. CDR3 sequence: CSASLGQGQKLFF. CDR3 coding DNA: TGCAGTGCTAGTCTGGGGCAGGGCCAAAAACTGTTTTTT.

As for this clone: The sample holds other DNA sequences that translate to the same CDR3. This chain uses TRBV9 with TRBJ1-1, with D hard to call. V dropped 0 bases and J dropped 1 base, with 7 bases sitting between them. The CDR3 contains 14 residues. Per the germline V gene, CDR1 is SGDLS and CDR2 is YYNGEE. The CDR3 region is CASSVGPGNTEAFF. CDR3 coding DNA: TGTGCCAGCAGCGTAGGTCCCGGGAACACTGAAGCTTTCTTT.

This rearrangement joins TRBV9 to TRBJ1-2, with D possibly being TRBD1 (6 bases). From germline, CDR1 is SGDLS and CDR2 YYNGEE. This CDR3 is built from 13 residues. The V end lost 3 bases, the J end lost 8 bases, and 14 bases lay between the germline ends. CDR3 sequence: CASSGQELGGYTF. The DNA of the CDR3 is TGTGCCAGCAGCGGACAGGAGTTGGGGGGCTACACCTTC.

This chain joins TRBV12-5 and TRBJ1-4, with 8 bases aligning to TRBD1. This CDR3 is built from 15 residues. Trimming removed 0 bases from V and 7 bases from J; junction bases left unmatched: 4. Germline assignment: CDR1 LGHNT and CDR2 FRNRAP. CDR3 sequence: CASGLVQGAPEKLFF. CDR3 coding DNA: TGTGCTAGTGGTTTGGTTCAGGGGGCTCCTGAAAAACTGTTTTTT.

This chain uses TRBV7-8 with TRBJ1-2, with D possibly TRBD1 on 5 matching bases. Germline loops: CDR1 SGHVS, CDR2 FQNEAQ. The CDR3 contains 16 residues. The ends were cut back, 1 base at V and 2 bases at J, with 14 bases in the middle. The CDR3 reads CASSLVAGRDNYGYTF. For the CDR3, the DNA is TGTGCCAGCAGCTTAGTTGCAGGGCGGGACAACTATGGCTACACCTTC.

This chain connects TRBV5-1 to TRBJ1-2; D remains unclear. Germline CDR1 and CDR2: SGHRS and YFSETQ. The CDR3 has 14 residues. The V end was cut by 1 base, the J end by 4 bases, with 11 bases between. The CDR3 spells CASSLSGSTYGYTF. In nucleotides, the CDR3 is TGCGCCAGCAGCTTGTCGGGGAGTACCTATGGCTACACCTTC.

The J gene is TRBJ2-7, the V gene TRBV6-6; TRBD1 agrees at 8 bases. The CDR3 contains 15 residues. In germline, CDR1 is MNHNY, CDR2 SVGAGI (reference sequence). Trimming removed 6 bases from V and 2 bases from J; junction bases left unmatched: 9. The CDR3 spells CASRKSGTGAYEQYF. CDR3 in DNA: TGTGCCAGCAGGAAATCCGGGACAGGAGCCTACGAGCAGTACTTC.

The V gene is TRBV6-6, the J gene TRBJ1-6; no firm D call. The CDR3 is 11 residues long. Germline-derived CDR1 and CDR2 are MNHNY and SVGAGI (reference sequence). V was clipped by 5 bases and J by 7 bases, with 3 bases between them. CDR3 bases: TGTGCCAGCAGTCTAAATTCACCCCTCCACTTT. This sequence encodes CASSLNSPLHF.

The chain carries TRBV7-3 and TRBJ2-3; TRBD2 matches 9 bases. Trimming at V came to 5 bases and at J to 4 bases, leaving 7 bases not matched to a gene. This CDR3 has 15 amino acids. Germline V lookup: CDR1 SGHTA, CDR2 FQGTGA. CDR3 region: CASSPGLALADTQYF. The DNA for the CDR3 is TGTGCCAGCAGCCCGGGACTAGCTTTGGCAGATACGCAGTATTTT.

The chain carries TRBV2 and TRBJ2-4; the match to TRBD1 covers 8 bases. Germline CDR1 reads SNHLY; CDR2 reads FYNNEI. The V and J ends lost 7 bases and 7 bases, in that order; junction bases with no gene match: 6. CDR3 length: 13 residues. CDR3 sequence reads: CASTGQGLNIQYF. Here the CDR3 DNA reads TGTGCCAGCACCGGACAGGGTTTGAACATTCAGTACTTC.

The genes are TRBV7-2 and TRBJ2-7, with D possibly matching TRBD1 (5 bases). The CDR3 extends over 14 amino acids. V shed 3 bases and J shed 2 bases, with 11 bases lying between them. Per germline, CDR1 SGHTA and CDR2 FQGNSA. CDR3 sequence reads: CASSFSYRTYEQYF. Written as DNA, the CDR3 is TGTGCCAGCAGCTTTAGTTACAGGACCTACGAGCAGTACTTC.

V usage is TRBV3-1 (or the pseudogene TRBV3-2) and J usage is TRBJ1-6; D possibly corresponds to TRBD1 (6 bases). CDR3 length: 13 residues. In germline, CDR1 is LGHDT, CDR2 YNNKEL (reference sequence). The germline V and J ends were trimmed by 4 bases and 14 bases, with 15 bases remaining between them. CDR3 protein: CASSPTGPGALHF. Here the CDR3 DNA reads TGTGCCAGCAGCCCTACAGGGCCCGGGGCCCTCCACTTT.

The CDR3 DNA follows: TGCACAGGGGGTTATGAAGCTTTCTTT. The encoded protein is CTGGYEAFF. The chain employs TRBV10-1 and TRBJ1-1, with TRBD1 identical over 8 bases. Germline V gene data show CDR1 as WNHNN and CDR2 as SYGVQD (reference sequence). CDR3 length: 9 residues.

This chain uses TRBV19 with TRBJ2-6, with D maybe TRBD2 (5 bases). V dropped 5 bases and J dropped 1 base, with 15 bases sitting between them. CDR1 is LNHDA and CDR2 is SQIVND in the germline V gene (reference sequence). This CDR3 spans 17 amino acids. CDR3 nucleotides: TGTGCCAGTAGTCCGGGAATTTCTTTGTCTGGGGCCAACGTCCTGACTTTC. It codes for CASSPGISLSGANVLTF.

The J gene is TRBJ2-5, the V gene TRBV28; maybe TRBD1 (6 bases). The CDR3 has 15 residues. Looked up from germline, CDR1 is MDHEN and CDR2 is SYDVKM. Trimming pared 5 bases from V and 5 bases from J, leaving 18 bases between. The CDR3 region is CASSGGGLGAETQYF. The CDR3 DNA reads as TGTGCCAGCAGTGGGGGCGGTCTCGGGGCGGAGACCCAGTACTTC.

J is TRBJ1-1 and V is TRBV2; D gene ambiguous. This CDR3 is 11 amino acids long. Trimming took off 7 bases at V and 4 bases at J, with 7 bases between the two ends. In germline, CDR1 is SNHLY, CDR2 FYNNEI. DNA for the CDR3: TGTGCCAGCAAGTTAGCCACTGAAGCTTTCTTT. As protein: CASKLATEAFF.

The sample holds one count of this clone. V and J are TRBV29-1 and TRBJ1-1, with D tentatively TRBD1 (6 bases). CDR3 length equals 13 residues. Trimming removed 7 bases at V and 1 base at J, with 13 bases between. Germline V lookup: CDR1 SQVTM, CDR2 ANQGSEA. The CDR3 is CSEHSGQNTEAFF. The CDR3 nucleotides are TGCAGCGAGCATTCGGGACAGAACACTGAAGCTTTCTTT.

The rearrangement uses TRBV3-1 (or the pseudogene TRBV3-2) and TRBJ1-1; TRBD1 matches at 9 bases. CDR1 is LGHDT, CDR2 YNNKEL, per germline (reference sequence). The CDR3 is 14 residues long. The V segment lost 4 bases and the J segment 7 bases; nucleotides outside the gene matches: 7. The CDR3 reads CASSPPRTGVEAFF. The CDR3 DNA is TGTGCCAGCAGCCCCCCCCGGACAGGGGTTGAAGCTTTCTTT.

Worth noting for this clone: At one boundary the junction diverges from the germline segment, which might be a read error. The chain joins TRBV7-7 to TRBJ2-2, with TRBD1 identical over 7 bases. CDR3 length equals 15 residues. CDR1 is SSHAT and CDR2 is FNYEAQ in the germline V gene (reference sequence). The CDR3 sequence: CASSLRDSPTGELFF. The CDR3 region has the DNA TGTGCTAGCAGCTTAAGGGACAGCCCTACCGGGGAGCTGTTTTTT.

This rearrangement joins TRBV11-2 to TRBJ1-3; D possibly corresponds to TRBD1 (5 bases). V was clipped by 7 bases and J by 4 bases, with 26 bases between them. Germline CDR1 and CDR2: SGHAT and FQNNGV. The CDR3 loop spans 18 amino acids. The CDR3 sequence: CASTGNWQGKALGNTIYF. The CDR3 nucleotides are TGTGCCAGCACCGGAAACTGGCAGGGAAAAGCTCTCGGAAACACCATATATTTT.

V gene TRBV7-2 combines with J gene TRBJ1-5; perhaps TRBD1 as D (6 bases). The V end was cut by 4 bases, the J end by 8 bases, with 18 bases between. Germline-derived CDR1 and CDR2 are SGHTA and FQGNSA. The CDR3 sequence is 15 residues long. The CDR3 DNA follows: TGTGCCAGCAGCTCAAACCCTCAGGGGAGAGAGCCCCAGCATTTT. Protein product: CASSSNPQGREPQHF.